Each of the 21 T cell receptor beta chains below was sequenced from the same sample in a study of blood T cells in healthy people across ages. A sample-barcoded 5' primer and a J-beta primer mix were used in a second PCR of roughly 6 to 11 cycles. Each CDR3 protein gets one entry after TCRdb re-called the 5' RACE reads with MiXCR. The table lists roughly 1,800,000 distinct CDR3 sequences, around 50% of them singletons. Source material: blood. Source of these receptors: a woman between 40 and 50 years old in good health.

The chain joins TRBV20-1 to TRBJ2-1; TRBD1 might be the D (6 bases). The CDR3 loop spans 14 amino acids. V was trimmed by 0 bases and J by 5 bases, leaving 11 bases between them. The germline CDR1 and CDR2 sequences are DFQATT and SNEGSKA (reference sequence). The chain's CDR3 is CSARDGGPNNEQFF. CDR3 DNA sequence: TGCAGTGCTAGAGATGGGGGCCCAAACAATGAGCAGTTCTTC.

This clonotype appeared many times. CDR3 protein: CASSLGTAQETQYF. CDR3 coding DNA: TGCGCCAGCAGCTTGGGGACAGCCCAAGAGACCCAGTACTTC. V is TRBV5-1 and J is TRBJ2-5; D is possibly TRBD1 (6 bases). With 0 bases removed from V and 1 base from J, the gap between germline ends came to 7 bases. CDR1 is SGHRS, CDR2 YFSETQ, per germline. This CDR3 contains 14 residues.

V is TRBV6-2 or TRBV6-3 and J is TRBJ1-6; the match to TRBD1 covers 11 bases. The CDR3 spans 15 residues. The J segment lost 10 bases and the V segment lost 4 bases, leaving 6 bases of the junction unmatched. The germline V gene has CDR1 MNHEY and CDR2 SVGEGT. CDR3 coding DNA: TGTGCCAGCAGTTTGGAGGACAGGGGGCAGTCACCCCTCCACTTT. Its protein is CASSLEDRGQSPLHF.

CDR3 sequence reads: CASSFSGSNGYTF. In nucleotides, the CDR3 is TGTGCCAGCAGTTTTTCAGGGAGCAATGGCTACACCTTC. The J gene is TRBJ1-2, the V gene TRBV6-5; D is possibly TRBD1 (5 bases). The CDR3 loop spans 13 amino acids. Trimming pared 4 bases from V and 6 bases from J, leaving 12 bases between. Germline V gene data show CDR1 as MNHEY and CDR2 as SVGAGI.

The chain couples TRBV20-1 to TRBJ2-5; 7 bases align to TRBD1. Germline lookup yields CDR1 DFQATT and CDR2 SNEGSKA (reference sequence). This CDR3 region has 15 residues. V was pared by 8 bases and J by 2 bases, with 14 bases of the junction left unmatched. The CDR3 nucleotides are TGCAGTTCCCCAGGGAAACCGGGACAGCAAGAGACCCAGTACTTC. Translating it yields CSSPGKPGQQETQYF.

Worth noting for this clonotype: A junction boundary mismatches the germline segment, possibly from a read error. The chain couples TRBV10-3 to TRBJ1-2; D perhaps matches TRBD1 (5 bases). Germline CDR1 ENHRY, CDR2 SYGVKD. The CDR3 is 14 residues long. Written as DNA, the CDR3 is TGTGCCATCAGAGAGTCCTTCGGGACGTATGGCTACACCTTC. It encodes CAIRESFGTYGYTF.

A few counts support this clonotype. CDR3: CASRLLAGSEQFF. The CDR3 DNA follows: TGTGCCAGCCGCCTCCTAGCGGGATCTGAGCAGTTCTTC. The J gene is TRBJ2-1, the V gene TRBV6-2 or TRBV6-3, with 9 bases lining up with TRBD2. This CDR3 is 13 amino acids long. J was trimmed by 9 bases and V by 8 bases; bases with no gene match: 8. The germline gives CDR1 MNHEY, CDR2 SVGEGT.

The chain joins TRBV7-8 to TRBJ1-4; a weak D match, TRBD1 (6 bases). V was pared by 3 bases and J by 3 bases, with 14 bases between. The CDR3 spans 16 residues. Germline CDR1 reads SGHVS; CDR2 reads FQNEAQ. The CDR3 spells CASSLLPRGSNEKLFF. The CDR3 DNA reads TGTGCCAGCAGCTTGCTCCCCAGGGGTTCTAATGAAAAACTGTTTTTT.

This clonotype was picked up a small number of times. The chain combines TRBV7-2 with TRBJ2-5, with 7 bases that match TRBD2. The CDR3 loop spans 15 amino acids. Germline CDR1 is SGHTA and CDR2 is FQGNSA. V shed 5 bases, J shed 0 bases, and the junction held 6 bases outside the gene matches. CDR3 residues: CASSPTSLNQETQYF. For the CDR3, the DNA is TGTGCCAGCAGCCCGACTAGCCTTAACCAAGAGACCCAGTACTTC.

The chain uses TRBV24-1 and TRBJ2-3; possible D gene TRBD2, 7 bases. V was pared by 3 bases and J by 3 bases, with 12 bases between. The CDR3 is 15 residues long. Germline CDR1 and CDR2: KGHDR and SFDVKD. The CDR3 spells CATSDVGGRTDTQYF. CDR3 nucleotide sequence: TGTGCCACCAGTGATGTCGGGGGGCGGACAGATACGCAGTATTTT.

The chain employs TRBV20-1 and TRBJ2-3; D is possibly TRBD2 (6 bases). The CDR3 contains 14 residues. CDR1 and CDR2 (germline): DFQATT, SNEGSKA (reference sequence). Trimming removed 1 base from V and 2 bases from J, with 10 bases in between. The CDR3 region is CSARVPGVTDTQYF. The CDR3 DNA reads TGCAGTGCTAGAGTGCCGGGGGTCACAGATACGCAGTATTTT.

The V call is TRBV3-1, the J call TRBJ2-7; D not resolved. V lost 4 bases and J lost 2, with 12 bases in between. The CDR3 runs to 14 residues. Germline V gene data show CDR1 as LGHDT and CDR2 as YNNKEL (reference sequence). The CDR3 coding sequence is TGTGCCAGCAGCCGATCGGACCGACCCTACGAGCAGTACTTC. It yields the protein CASSRSDRPYEQYF.

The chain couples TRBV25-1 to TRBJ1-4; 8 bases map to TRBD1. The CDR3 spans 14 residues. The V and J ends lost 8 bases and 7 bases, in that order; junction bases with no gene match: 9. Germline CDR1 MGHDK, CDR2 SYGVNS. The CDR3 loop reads CASQEQGGGEKLFF. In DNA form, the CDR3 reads TGTGCCAGCCAAGAACAGGGGGGAGGTGAAAAACTGTTTTTT.

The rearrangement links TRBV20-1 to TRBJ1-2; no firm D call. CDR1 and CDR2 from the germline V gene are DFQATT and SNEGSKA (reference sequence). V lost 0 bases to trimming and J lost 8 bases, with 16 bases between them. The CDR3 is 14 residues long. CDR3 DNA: TGCAGTGCTAGAGATCAGTACAAGGGTCGAGGCTACACCTTC. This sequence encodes CSARDQYKGRGYTF.

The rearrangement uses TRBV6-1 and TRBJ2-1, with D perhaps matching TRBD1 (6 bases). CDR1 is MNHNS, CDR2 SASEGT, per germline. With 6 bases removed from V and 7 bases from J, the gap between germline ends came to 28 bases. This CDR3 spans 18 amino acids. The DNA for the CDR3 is TGTGCCAGCAGCCAGAGGGCCCTAACAGGGCGGCGTGGGAATGAGCAGTTCTTC. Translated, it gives CASSQRALTGRRGNEQFF.

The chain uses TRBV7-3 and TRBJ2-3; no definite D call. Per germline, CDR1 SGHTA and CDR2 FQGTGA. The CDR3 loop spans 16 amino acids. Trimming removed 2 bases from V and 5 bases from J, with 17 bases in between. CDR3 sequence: CASSLLPGQPGDTQYF. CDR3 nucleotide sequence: TGTGCCAGCAGCTTACTCCCAGGTCAGCCGGGAGATACGCAGTATTTT. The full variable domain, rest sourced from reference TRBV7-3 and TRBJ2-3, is GAGVSQTPSNKVTEKGKYVELRCDPISGHTALYWYRQSLGQGPEFLIYFQGTGAADDSGLPNDRFFAVRPEGSVSTLKIQRTERGDSAVYLCASSLLPGQPGDTQYFGPGTRLTVL.

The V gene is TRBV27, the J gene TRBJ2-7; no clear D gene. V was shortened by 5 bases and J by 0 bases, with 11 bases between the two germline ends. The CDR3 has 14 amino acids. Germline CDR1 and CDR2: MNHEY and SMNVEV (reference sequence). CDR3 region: CASSPRMASYEQYF. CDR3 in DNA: TGTGCCAGCAGTCCCCGGATGGCCTCCTACGAGCAGTACTTC.

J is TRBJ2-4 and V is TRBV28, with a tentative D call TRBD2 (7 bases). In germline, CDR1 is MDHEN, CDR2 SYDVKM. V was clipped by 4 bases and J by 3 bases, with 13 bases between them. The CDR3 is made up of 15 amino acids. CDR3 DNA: TGTGCCAGCAGTTACCGGGGGGCTTTCAAAAACATTCAGTACTTC. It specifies CASSYRGAFKNIQYF.

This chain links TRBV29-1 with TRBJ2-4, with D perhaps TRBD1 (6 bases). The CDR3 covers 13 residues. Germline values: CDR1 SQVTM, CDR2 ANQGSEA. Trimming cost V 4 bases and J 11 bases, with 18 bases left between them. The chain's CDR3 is CSVGNRAAGVQYF. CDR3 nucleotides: TGCAGCGTTGGAAACAGGGCCGCAGGGGTTCAGTACTTC.

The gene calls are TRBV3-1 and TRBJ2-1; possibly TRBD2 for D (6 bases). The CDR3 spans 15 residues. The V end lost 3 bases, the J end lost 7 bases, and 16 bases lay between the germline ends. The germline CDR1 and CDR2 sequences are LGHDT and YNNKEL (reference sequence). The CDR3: CASSQGGGGRNEQFF. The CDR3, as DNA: TGTGCCAGCAGCCAGGGGGGTGGTGGTAGGAATGAGCAGTTCTTC.

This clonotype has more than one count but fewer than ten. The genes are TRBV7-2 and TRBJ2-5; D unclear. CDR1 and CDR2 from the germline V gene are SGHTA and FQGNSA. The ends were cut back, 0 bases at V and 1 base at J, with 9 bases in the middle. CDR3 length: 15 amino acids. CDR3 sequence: CASSLAPGLQETQYF. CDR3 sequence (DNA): TGTGCCAGCAGCTTAGCACCCGGGCTCCAAGAGACCCAGTACTTC.